This T cell receptor beta chain came from a study of cytotoxic CD8 clonotypes in ibrutinib-treated CLL. In the study overall: Timing of response sample collection was a median around 13 months after treatment start, with a range of 6 to 36.

Investigators sought sequencing depths of between 1 in 200,000 and 1 in 1 million T cells. Only in-frame clones appear in the TCRdb table, and some are missing; sequencing was by immunoSEQ multiplex PCR. This table has approximately 200,000 clones, around 72% appearing once. The CDR3 consists of 14 residues. Per the germline V gene, CDR1 is LNHNV and CDR2 is YYDKDF (reference sequence). Trimming pared 0 bases from V and 10 bases from J, leaving 13 bases between. The source of this sequence is a human donor with chronic lymphocytic leukemia. This chain uses TRBV15 with TRBJ2-1; D uncertain. The specimen comprised PBMCs, sampled after 24 months of ibrutinib treatment. Written as DNA, the CDR3 is TGTGCCACCAGCAGAGATTTTCTAGGGCGGGAGCAGTTCTTC. Translating it yields CATSRDFLGREQFF.